The 32 T cell receptor beta chains listed next were all sequenced from one sample in a study of blood T cell repertoires in COVID-19. Produced via immunoSEQ multiplex PCR; TCRdb's table is partial and in-frame only. Counted here are just under 45,000 clones, about 90% occurring once; the ten biggest clones make up around 25%. Sequences were obtained from peripheral blood. These receptor sequences come from a woman at least 80 years old in a cohort sampled during active or convalescent COVID-19.

This chain uses TRBV9 with TRBJ1-2; possible D gene TRBD1, 6 bases. The ends were cut back, 0 bases at V and 3 bases at J, with 12 bases in the middle. CDR3 length: 15 amino acids. Germline V gene sequence: CDR1 SGDLS, CDR2 YYNGEE. The CDR3 is CASSVATGGDYGYTF. In DNA form, the CDR3 reads TGTGCCAGCAGCGTAGCTACGGGGGGCGACTATGGCTACACCTTC.

V gene TRBV12-3 or TRBV12-4 combines with J gene TRBJ2-5, with a weak D call TRBD2 (6 bases). The ends were cut back, 2 bases at V and 5 bases at J, with 9 bases in the middle. This CDR3 has 13 amino acids. Here the CDR3 reads CASSLKLAETQYF. The CDR3 region has the DNA TGTGCCAGCAGTTTAAAACTAGCTGAGACCCAGTACTTC.

This clone was counted once. Here the CDR3 DNA reads TGTGCCATCAGTGAGTCTCCCGCTCGCGGGAGTAATGAGCAGTTCTTC. This sequence encodes CAISESPARGSNEQFF. The chain carries TRBV10-3 and TRBJ2-1, with 7 bases identical to TRBD2. Germline-derived CDR1 and CDR2 are ENHRY and SYGVKD. This CDR3 is built from 16 residues. The trim removed 0 bases at V and 7 bases at J, leaving 9 bases unmatched.

The chain has TRBV5-6 and TRBJ2-3; D might be TRBD1 (6 bases). V lost 2 bases and J 5 bases, leaving 15 bases between the germline ends. CDR3 size: 15 residues. Germline CDR1 reads SGHDT; CDR2 reads YYEEEE. The DNA of the CDR3 is TGTGCCAGCAGCTTAAGGCAGGGGATAGGAGATACGCAGTATTTT. Translated: CASSLRQGIGDTQYF.

This chain connects TRBV4-3 to TRBJ1-3; D is undetermined. The V gene lost 0 bases and the J gene lost 0 bases, with 21 bases spanning the gap. Germline V gives CDR1 LGHNA, CDR2 YSLEER. The CDR3 runs to 20 residues. The CDR3 sequence is CASSQDRAGLLHSSGNTIYF. The CDR3 DNA sequence: TGCGCCAGCAGCCAAGATCGGGCGGGGTTACTCCATAGCTCTGGAAACACCATATATTTT.

V usage is TRBV7-9 and J usage is TRBJ1-6, with D tentatively TRBD1 (5 bases). CDR3 length: 14 amino acids. Germline CDR1 reads SEHNR; CDR2 reads FQNEAQ (reference sequence). V lost 4 bases to trimming and J lost 4 bases, with 8 bases between them. CDR3 nucleotide sequence: TGTGCCAGCAGCTCTAGGGGTTATAATTCACCCCTCCACTTT. It specifies CASSSRGYNSPLHF.

The rearrangement joins TRBV2 to TRBJ2-5, with 13 bases lining up with TRBD2. This CDR3 comprises 16 residues. V lost 4 bases to trimming and J lost 5 bases; unmatched junction nucleotides: 7. Germline CDR1 SNHLY, CDR2 FYNNEI. CDR3 DNA: TGTGCCAGCAGTGGGGGACTAGCGGGAACTGGGGAGACCCAGTACTTC. It specifies CASSGGLAGTGETQYF.

The chain recombines TRBV6-1 with TRBJ2-3; the D gene is possibly TRBD1 (6 bases). The germline V and J ends were trimmed by 3 bases and 0 bases, with 7 bases remaining between them. The CDR3 extends over 14 amino acids. Germline V CDR1 and CDR2: MNHNS, SASEGT. CDR3 nucleotide sequence: TGTGCCAGCAGTGAGAGGGGGAGCACAGATACGCAGTATTTT. This codes for CASSERGSTDTQYF.

The gene calls are TRBV6-5 and TRBJ1-2; D is unresolved. Germline V lookup: CDR1 MNHEY, CDR2 SVGAGI. The CDR3 contains 13 residues. V lost 8 bases and J 7 bases, leaving 17 bases between the germline ends. The CDR3 spells CASDAGLTGGYTF. The CDR3 DNA sequence: TGTGCCAGCGACGCGGGGTTAACGGGTGGCTACACCTTC.

V is TRBV5-4 and J is TRBJ1-2; no clear D gene. The CDR3 spans 13 residues. V shed 0 bases and J shed 4 bases, with 7 bases lying between them. The germline V gene encodes CDR1 SGHNT and CDR2 YYREEE (reference sequence). The CDR3 region has the DNA TGTGCCAGCAGCTTGGCGGGTGGCTATGGCTACACCTTC. Encoded protein: CASSLAGGYGYTF.

The rearrangement uses TRBV4-3 and TRBJ2-3; TRBD2 aligns across 8 bases. Germline V gene data show CDR1 as LGHNA and CDR2 as YSLEER. This CDR3 has 19 residues. V gave up 0 bases and J gave up 0 bases; unmatched junction bases: 11. The CDR3 sequence is CASSQDPPGGPLSTDTQYF. Here the CDR3 DNA reads TGCGCCAGCAGCCAAGATCCCCCGGGAGGGCCCCTGAGCACAGATACGCAGTATTTT.

V is TRBV11-3 and J is TRBJ1-1, with D perhaps matching TRBD1 (5 bases). CDR3 length equals 16 residues. Deletions cut 5 bases from V and 5 bases from J, with 21 bases between. From germline, CDR1 is SGHNT and CDR2 YENEEA. In nucleotides, the CDR3 is TGTGCCAGCAGCCTCCCGGGGGGGGGTGTCTGGACTGAAGCTTTCTTT. The encoded protein is CASSLPGGGVWTEAFF.

J is TRBJ2-4 and V is TRBV2, with 7 bases matching TRBD1. This CDR3 is 13 amino acids long. CDR1 is SNHLY and CDR2 is FYNNEI in the germline V gene. After removal of 4 bases from V and 8 bases from J, the junction contained 5 bases not matched to a gene. The DNA for the CDR3 is TGTGCCAGCAGTGGGACAGGATTCGACATTCAGTACTTC. Translated: CASSGTGFDIQYF.

The V and J genes are TRBV13 and TRBJ2-5; no clear D. Trimming pared 5 bases from V and 1 base from J, leaving 14 bases between. Germline lookup yields CDR1 PRHDT and CDR2 FYEKMQ (reference sequence). This CDR3 has 15 residues. The CDR3, as DNA: TGTGCCAGCAGCGCGGCCCGGCAGCCCCAAGAGACCCAGTACTTC. Protein product: CASSAARQPQETQYF.

This clone was counted a few times. The chain's CDR3 is CASSLLAGGTDTQYF. The CDR3 region has the DNA TGCGCCAGCAGTCTACTAGCGGGAGGGACAGATACGCAGTATTTT. J is TRBJ2-3 and V is TRBV10-1, with 13 nucleotides matching TRBD2. This CDR3 is built from 15 residues. Germline assignment: CDR1 WNHNN and CDR2 SYGVQD (reference sequence). The V gene end was trimmed by 5 bases and the J gene end by 3 bases; junction bases not matched to a gene: 2.

The rearrangement links TRBV5-1 to TRBJ1-1; D perhaps matches TRBD1 (6 bases). Per germline, CDR1 SGHRS and CDR2 YFSETQ. Trimming shortened V by 0 bases and J by 2 bases, and 17 bases separated the two germline ends. CDR3 length equals 17 residues. The CDR3 here is CASSLDPFGTSNTEAFF. CDR3 DNA sequence: TGCGCCAGCAGCTTGGATCCCTTCGGGACAAGTAACACTGAAGCTTTCTTT.

This clone was recorded once. This sequence joins TRBV29-1 and TRBJ1-4; 7 bases agree with TRBD1. The CDR3 sequence is 13 residues long. The trim removed 7 bases at V and 10 bases at J, leaving 12 bases unmatched. CDR1 and CDR2 from the germline V gene are SQVTM and ANQGSEA. The CDR3 sequence: CSAQEGAEGKLFF. For the CDR3, the DNA is TGCAGCGCCCAGGAGGGGGCCGAGGGAAAACTGTTTTTT.

The chain combines TRBV11-3 with TRBJ2-1; TRBD1 aligns across 8 bases. The CDR3 has 16 amino acids. Germline CDR1 reads SGHNT; CDR2 reads YENEEA. With 1 base clipped from V and 0 bases from J, the junction kept 2 bases outside the gene matches. CDR3 nucleotide sequence: TGTGCCAGCAGCTTAGCGGGGACAGGCTCCTACAATGAGCAGTTCTTC. This translates into CASSLAGTGSYNEQFF.

The rearrangement uses TRBV5-1 and TRBJ2-5; 7 positions match TRBD1. CDR3 length: 15 residues. Germline trimming cut 0 bases from V and 2 bases from J; bases unmatched to any gene: 4. CDR1 SGHRS and CDR2 YFSETQ come from the germline V gene. As DNA, the CDR3 is TGCGCCAGCAGCTTGGGACAGGGACGACAAGAGACCCAGTACTTC. Its protein is CASSLGQGRQETQYF.

The chain is built from TRBV11-2 and TRBJ2-7; D is undetermined. This CDR3 is built from 11 residues. Deletions cut 5 bases from V and 5 bases from J, with 7 bases between. The germline CDR1 and CDR2 sequences are SGHAT and FQNNGV. Here the CDR3 reads CASSIFHEQYF. The CDR3 DNA follows: TGTGCCAGCAGCATCTTTCACGAGCAGTACTTC. The full variable domain, with the rest looked up from reference TRBV11-2 and TRBJ2-7, is EAGVAQSPRYKIIEKRQSVAFWCNPISGHATLYWYQQILGQGPKLLIQFQNNGVVDDSQLPKDRFSAERLKGVDSTLKIQPAKLEDSAVYLCASSIFHEQYFGPGTRLTVT.

The chain employs TRBV19 and TRBJ2-4; 8 positions match TRBD1. The CDR3 sequence is 13 residues long. The germline gives CDR1 LNHDA, CDR2 SQIVND (reference sequence). With 6 bases clipped from V and 6 bases from J, the junction kept 4 bases outside the gene matches. The CDR3, as DNA: TGTGCCAGTAGCCGACAGGGGCCAAACATTCAGTACTTC. It encodes CASSRQGPNIQYF.

The chain carries TRBV2 and TRBJ1-6, with a weak D call TRBD1 (6 bases). Germline V gives CDR1 SNHLY, CDR2 FYNNEI. The CDR3 runs 16 residues. Trimming stripped 6 bases from V and 9 bases from J, with 21 bases between. In nucleotides, the CDR3 is TGTGCCAGCAGCCCCGCGGGCAGGGGCGGAATTTCACCCCTCCACTTT. Translation gives CASSPAGRGGISPLHF.

This chain connects TRBV30 to TRBJ1-3; no reliable D call. The CDR3 consists of 12 residues. The germline gives CDR1 GTSNPN, CDR2 SVGIG (reference sequence). V was trimmed by 1 base and J by 4 bases, leaving 5 bases between them. The CDR3 region has the DNA TGTGCCTGGAGTGGGCAGGGAAACACCATATATTTT. Translation: CAWSGQGNTIYF.

This rearrangement joins TRBV9 to TRBJ2-3; D is perhaps TRBD2 (5 bases). CDR3 size: 14 residues. The V end lost 3 bases, the J end lost 3 bases, and 11 bases lay between the germline ends. CDR1 SGDLS and CDR2 YYNGEE come from the germline V gene. CDR3 sequence (DNA): TGTGCCAGCAGCGCCTCCACTAGAACAGATACGCAGTATTTT. This sequence encodes CASSASTRTDTQYF.

The rearrangement joins TRBV29-1 to TRBJ1-3; D not resolved. This CDR3 has 12 residues. The V gene lost 2 bases and the J gene lost 4 bases, with 6 bases spanning the gap. Germline CDR1 is SQVTM and CDR2 is ANQGSEA. The CDR3 reads CSVEIQGNTIYF. The CDR3 DNA is TGCAGCGTTGAAATACAGGGAAACACCATATATTTT.

The chain joins TRBV11-2 to TRBJ2-1; the match to TRBD2 covers 9 bases. This CDR3 has 16 amino acids. Germline values: CDR1 SGHAT, CDR2 FQNNGV. With 4 bases clipped from V and 4 bases from J, the junction kept 8 bases outside the gene matches. The CDR3 bases are TGTGCCAGCAGCTCGTTAGCGGGAGAAGTTTACAATGAGCAGTTCTTC. This gives the protein CASSSLAGEVYNEQFF.

J is TRBJ1-1 and V is TRBV2; maybe TRBD1 (6 bases). Germline V gene data show CDR1 as SNHLY and CDR2 as FYNNEI. The V gene lost 8 bases and the J gene lost 1 base, with 14 bases spanning the gap. The CDR3 consists of 14 residues. CDR3 region: CASPQGEENTEAFF. For the CDR3, the DNA is TGTGCCAGCCCACAGGGTGAGGAGAACACTGAAGCTTTCTTT.

The chain combines TRBV10-2 with TRBJ1-6; D unclear. The CDR3 has 11 residues. V lost 9 bases to trimming and J lost 11 bases, with 11 bases between them. Germline V lookup: CDR1 WSHSY, CDR2 SAAADI. The CDR3 loop reads CASGPWAPLHF. In DNA form, the CDR3 reads TGCGCCAGTGGGCCCTGGGCACCCCTCCACTTT.

J is TRBJ2-5 and V is TRBV19; TRBD1 matches at 8 bases. The CDR3 length is 15 residues. V was pared by 2 bases and J by 4 bases, with 6 bases of the junction left unmatched. The germline gives CDR1 LNHDA, CDR2 SQIVND (reference sequence). The CDR3 sequence is CASSISVTGAETQYF. The CDR3, as DNA: TGTGCCAGTAGTATATCCGTGACAGGGGCAGAGACCCAGTACTTC.

The rearrangement links TRBV5-1 to TRBJ2-7; TRBD2 matches at 11 bases. The CDR3 is made up of 17 amino acids. V shed 0 bases, J shed 0 bases, and the junction held 5 bases outside the gene matches. Germline lookup yields CDR1 SGHRS and CDR2 YFSETQ. The CDR3 nucleotides read TGCGCCAGCAGCTTGGTCGCTAGCGGGGGGCACTCCTACGAGCAGTACTTC. This gives the protein CASSLVASGGHSYEQYF.

This sequence joins TRBV5-1 and TRBJ2-2; possible D gene TRBD1, 5 bases. V dropped 2 bases and J dropped 2 bases, with 10 bases sitting between them. The length of the CDR3 is 15 residues. Per the germline V gene, CDR1 is SGHRS and CDR2 is YFSETQ. CDR3: CASSFGALNTGELFF. The CDR3 DNA follows: TGCGCCAGCAGCTTTGGGGCCTTAAACACCGGGGAGCTGTTTTTT.

The CDR3 region has the DNA TGCGCCAGCAGCGAAGGGGGCGCAGGAAACACCATATATTTT. It yields the protein CASSEGGAGNTIYF. The chain combines TRBV5-1 with TRBJ1-3; 7 bases line up with TRBD1. Germline CDR1 is SGHRS and CDR2 is YFSETQ. V shed 4 bases, J shed 4 bases, and the junction held 5 bases outside the gene matches. There are 14 residues in the CDR3.